Listed here are 18 T cell receptor beta chains from one sample, sequenced in a study of molecular identifiers for immune sequencing clone quantification. A single record per CDR3 protein comes from TCRdb applying MiXCR to the PCR reads. This table holds about 640,000 distinct CDR3 sequences, nearly 20% found once. Sequenced material: naive CD8+ T cells from blood, with Jurkat cell RNA spiked in. Documented subset: FACS-sorted CD8+CD4-CCR7+CD45RA+ naive T cells. Every receptor here comes from a human donor in good health. Some libraries in this study had Jurkat cell RNA spiked in.

This clonotype was seen many times. CDR3 DNA: TGTGCCAGCAGTCCCTCGATCGGAGCTAATGAAAAACTGTTTTTT. Protein sequence: CASSPSIGANEKLFF. The rearrangement joins TRBV6-5 to TRBJ1-4; no firm D call. Germline assignment: CDR1 MNHEY and CDR2 SVGAGI. The CDR3 is 15 residues long. V dropped 5 bases and J dropped 3 bases, with 13 bases sitting between them.

Many counts were recorded for this clonotype. The V gene is TRBV9, the J gene TRBJ1-1; the D gene is possibly TRBD1 (6 bases). V was cut by 3 bases and J by 1 base, with 7 bases left in between. Germline CDR1 and CDR2: SGDLS and YYNGEE. The CDR3 extends over 13 amino acids. The DNA of the CDR3 is TGTGCCAGCAGCGGGGGACAGAACACTGAAGCTTTCTTT. Amino acid sequence: CASSGGQNTEAFF.

This clonotype has ten or more counts. The rearrangement links TRBV14 to TRBJ2-3; 10 bases agree with TRBD2. V lost 5 bases to trimming and J lost 2 bases; unmatched junction nucleotides: 4. Per the germline V gene, CDR1 is SGHDN and CDR2 is FVKESK. The CDR3 totals 15 residues. CDR3 loop: CASSWTSGYTDTQYF. CDR3 DNA: TGTGCCAGCAGCTGGACTAGCGGTTACACAGATACGCAGTATTTT.

A remark on this clonotype: A read error may be the cause here, since a much bigger clone is one base away. The rearrangement joins TRBV6-2 or TRBV6-3 to TRBJ2-7; 8 bases are a match to TRBD1. Germline lookup yields CDR1 MNHEY and CDR2 SVGEGT. V trimming: 11 bases; J trimming: 3 bases; junction bases outside the gene matches: 18. The CDR3 has 16 residues. CDR3 bases: TGTGCCGCGAATTACCGGGGGTTGGACAGGGACTACGAGCAGTACTTC. Protein: CAANYRGLDRDYEQYF.

This clonotype was recorded many times. The V and J genes are TRBV5-6 and TRBJ2-7, with TRBD1 identical over 7 bases. The CDR3 runs to 14 residues. Germline V CDR1 and CDR2: SGHDT, YYEEEE. The V gene end was trimmed by 4 bases and the J gene end by 2 bases; junction bases not matched to a gene: 6. CDR3 coding DNA: TGTGCCAGCAGCGCCGGGACAGCTACCTACGAGCAGTACTTC. This sequence encodes CASSAGTATYEQYF.

This clonotype was recorded at least ten times. This rearrangement joins TRBV2 to TRBJ1-5; 8 bases line up with TRBD1. Germline V gene data show CDR1 as SNHLY and CDR2 as FYNNEI. The CDR3 runs to 15 residues. Trimming took 6 bases from V and 5 from J; bases not matched to a gene: 9. The CDR3, as DNA: TGTGCCAGCAGGGGACAGGACAAACTCTATCAGCCCCAGCATTTT. It specifies CASRGQDKLYQPQHF.

This clonotype was seen many times. This sequence joins TRBV11-2 and TRBJ2-5, with D tentatively TRBD1 (8 bases). The CDR3 length is 16 residues. Germline V lookup: CDR1 SGHAT, CDR2 FQNNGV. With 6 bases removed from V and 5 bases from J, the gap between germline ends came to 22 bases. The CDR3 reads CASRLHPTGEGETQYF. The DNA for the CDR3 is TGTGCCAGCAGACTCCATCCGACAGGGGAGGGGGAGACCCAGTACTTC.

The chain employs TRBV6-2 or TRBV6-3 and TRBJ2-3; 14 positions match TRBD2. The V segment lost 6 bases and the J segment 5 bases; nucleotides outside the gene matches: 13. From germline, CDR1 is MNHEY and CDR2 SVGEGT. CDR3 length: 18 amino acids. CDR3 protein: CASRDLSGLAGEVDTQYF. CDR3 nucleotides: TGTGCCAGCAGAGACCTGTCGGGACTAGCGGGGGAGGTAGATACGCAGTATTTT.

Worth noting for this clonotype: The CDR3 ends on some other residue instead of the conserved phenylalanine or tryptophan, so this is likely a read error. The chain is built from TRBV4-1 and TRBJ1-1; possible D gene TRBD1, 5 bases. Per germline, CDR1 MGHRA and CDR2 YSYEKL. The CDR3 has 15 amino acids. The ends were cut back, 2 bases at V and 5 bases at J, with 15 bases in the middle. This CDR3 is CASSQLEGLDTEAFS. The CDR3 region has the DNA TGCGCCAGCAGCCAACTTGAGGGGCTGGATACTGAAGCTTTCTCT.

The rearrangement joins TRBV3-1 to TRBJ1-2; weak D call: TRBD1 (6 bases). Germline CDR1 LGHDT, CDR2 YNNKEL (reference sequence). With 4 bases removed from V and 0 bases from J, the gap between germline ends came to 12 bases. The CDR3 runs 15 residues. The CDR3 loop is CASSPPDSANYGYTF. CDR3 coding DNA: TGTGCCAGCAGCCCCCCGGACAGCGCTAACTATGGCTACACCTTC. The complete variable domain, with remaining parts taken from reference TRBV3-1 and TRBJ1-2, reads DTAVSQTPKYLVTQMGNDKSIKCEQNLGHDTMYWYKQDSKKFLKIMFSYNNKELIINETVPNRFSPKSPDKAHLNLHINSLELGDSAVYFCASSPPDSANYGYTFGSGTRLTVV.

This clonotype has a count of ten or more. The chain recombines TRBV4-1 with TRBJ2-5; 10 nucleotides match TRBD2. The CDR3 is 16 residues long. The germline V gene encodes CDR1 MGHRA and CDR2 YSYEKL. J gave up 3 bases and V 3 bases, and 7 bases lay outside the gene matches. CDR3: CASSHFLAGGEETQYF. The CDR3 nucleotides are TGCGCCAGCAGCCACTTCTTAGCGGGGGGAGAAGAGACCCAGTACTTC.

This clonotype was detected once. This may come from a read error, since a much larger clone is one base off. V and J are TRBV7-2 and TRBJ2-5, with D unresolved. Trimming shortened V by 5 bases and J by 3 bases, and 4 bases separated the two germline ends. Germline V gives CDR1 SGHTA, CDR2 FQGNSA. The CDR3 length is 11 residues. CDR3 sequence (DNA): TGTGCCAGCAGCGCAAAAGAGACCCAGTACTTC. The encoded protein is CASSAKETQYF.

The chain links TRBV7-6 to TRBJ1-5; no firm D call. The V gene's germline CDR1 is SGHVS and CDR2 FNYEAQ. V was trimmed by 0 bases and J by 0 bases, leaving 12 bases between them. CDR3 length: 17 residues. CDR3 sequence: CASSLAPPSYSNQPQHF. Written as DNA, the CDR3 is TGTGCCAGCAGCTTAGCACCCCCTTCCTATAGCAATCAGCCCCAGCATTTT.

The rearrangement joins TRBV20-1 to TRBJ2-5; D is undetermined. V was trimmed by 0 bases and J by 4 bases, leaving 12 bases between them. The germline V gene encodes CDR1 DFQATT and CDR2 SNEGSKA (reference sequence). The CDR3 spans 14 residues. The CDR3 region has the DNA TGCAGTGCTAGAGATGAGTGGCAATTAGAGACCCAGTACTTC. It yields the protein CSARDEWQLETQYF.

This clonotype was counted once. The CDR3 does not close with the conserved phenylalanine or tryptophan, likely indicating a read error. V usage is TRBV6-6 and J usage is TRBJ2-7; TRBD2 matches 7 bases. Germline values: CDR1 MNHNY, CDR2 SVGAGI (reference sequence). The ends lost 5 bases at V and 1 base at J; junction bases unmatched: 5. This CDR3 region has 14 residues. The DNA for the CDR3 is TGTGCCAGCAGTACCCGGGACTATTCCTACGAGCAGTACCTC. Its protein is CASSTRDYSYEQYL.

There are many counts of this clonotype. The chain combines TRBV7-9 with TRBJ2-7; 8 nucleotides line up with TRBD1. Germline CDR1 reads SEHNR; CDR2 reads FQNEAQ (reference sequence). The ends lost 0 bases at V and 4 bases at J; junction bases unmatched: 17. The CDR3 totals 19 residues. The DNA of the CDR3 is TGTGCCAGCAGCTTAGCGCGGGGACAGGCACTGGTAAACGATTACGAGCAGTACTTC. The encoded protein is CASSLARGQALVNDYEQYF.

About this clonotype itself: This may come from a read error, since a much larger clone is one base off. The chain employs TRBV6-2 or TRBV6-3 and TRBJ2-3, with 8 bases identical to TRBD1. This CDR3 contains 13 residues. Per the germline V gene, CDR1 is MNHEY and CDR2 is SVGEGT. The CDR3 DNA sequence: TGTGCCAGCAGGAAGGCGGGGACAGGTACGCAGTATTTT. This codes for CASRKAGTGTQYF.

This clonotype has a count of ten or more. The rearrangement joins TRBV27 to TRBJ1-2, with D perhaps matching TRBD1 (5 bases). The length of the CDR3 is 14 residues. The ends were cut back, 3 bases at V and 2 bases at J, with 10 bases in the middle. CDR1 MNHEY and CDR2 SMNVEV come from the germline V gene (reference sequence). The CDR3 loop reads CASSFQQGNYGYTF. In DNA, the CDR3 is TGTGCCAGCAGTTTCCAGCAGGGAAACTATGGCTACACCTTC.